Below, one TCR beta chain is given with its context. Data came from immunoSEQ multiplex PCR; TCRdb stores just in-frame clones and leaves some out. The sample consists of approximately 52,000 clones, 88% of them appearing once. The data belong to a study of control samples from healthy donors and cancer patients. Germline assignment: CDR1 SGHAT and CDR2 FQNNGV. V lost 4 bases to trimming and J lost 4 bases, with 4 bases between them. This CDR3 comprises 11 residues. The receptor was isolated from a man aged 50-59 years in good health. Material for sequencing was blood. The chain joins TRBV11-2 to TRBJ2-5; D is unclear. The CDR3 is CASSSAETQYF. The CDR3 region has the DNA TGTGCCAGCAGCTCGGCAGAGACCCAGTACTTC.